This TCR beta chain was documented in a study of T cell changes during pregnancy in multiple sclerosis (dated by TCRdb to between 2018 and 2021). About the study as a whole: Changes in the T cell repertoire over the course of pregnancy were examined in this study in women with multiple sclerosis.

Concerning this clone itself: Its antigen remains unidentified. No base qualities exist here, and no much larger clone lies one base off it.

From the cysteine through the phenylalanine, the CDR3 covers 15 amino acids. Here the CDR3 DNA is all that survives: 45 bases in frame from base 1. CDR1 and CDR2 are drawn from the germline V gene: SGHTA, FQGTGA. Relative to germline, V is 0 bases shorter and J is 7 bases shorter, with 15 bases between their ends. Receptor libraries were prepared by the immunoSEQ multiplex PCR assay. In its TCRdb copy, this immuneACCESS table keeps in-frame sequences only and misses some clones. Where compared with another copy, unresolved V genes explain less than half of these, and the others have no known cause. The sample table records roughly 40,000 clones; about 89% of these occur just once. The ten most abundant clones make up around 0.51% of the sample.

The chain is encoded by TRBV7-3 joined to TRBJ1-2; a weak D assignment points to TRBD1 (6 bases agree). The material was CD4+ T cells from peripheral blood mononuclear cells, obtained in the first trimester of pregnancy. The receptor was derived from a female donor with multiple sclerosis, enrolled in a pregnancy study. The CDR3 reads CASSLTVTGWTGYTF. The nucleotide sequence reads TGTGCCAGCAGCTTAACGGTAACAGGGTGGACTGGCTACACCTTC. Reference TRBV7-3 and TRBJ1-2 proteins supply the regions before and after the CDR3; the full variable domain is: GAGVSQTPSNKVTEKGKYVELRCDPISGHTALYWYRQSLGQGPEFLIYFQGTGAADDSGLPNDRFFAVRPEGSVSTLKIQRTERGDSAVYLCASSLTVTGWTGYTFGSGTRLTVV.